Listed below are T cell receptor beta chains from one sample, sequenced in a study of T cells in Graves' hyperthyroidism and ophthalmopathy. A single record per CDR3 protein comes from TCRdb applying MiXCR to the multiplex PCR reads. The data show about 350,000 distinct CDR3 sequences, approximately 19% seen once. The sample was blood. These receptors came from a young woman with Graves' hyperthyroidism. The CDR3 runs from the conserved cysteine through the conserved F or W. D genes are given only for firm matches. Where a row states a size, it is once, few, many or the class of an expanded clone; other rows omit it.

len,v_gene,abundance,j_gene,d_gene,CDR3nt,CDR3aa
19,TRBV11-2,.,TRBJ2-7,TRBD2,TGTGCCAGCAGTGTAGGGCAGACTAGCGGGGGGCGGATCTCCTACGAGCAGTACTTC,CASSVGQTSGGRISYEQYF
15,TRBV24-1,.,TRBJ2-5,.,TGTGCCACCAGTGATTTGTCAGCCGGGTCAGAGACCCAGTACTTC,CATSDLSAGSETQYF
12,TRBV9,many,TRBJ2-7,.,TGTGCCAGCAGGGAGAGGAGTCGCGAGCAGTACTTC,CASRERSREQYF
13,TRBV7-2,.,TRBJ1-1,TRBD1,TGTGCCAGCAGCTTCAGACAGGGCGCTGAAGCTTTCTTT,CASSFRQGAEAFF
14,TRBV20-1,.,TRBJ2-5,.,TGCAGTGCTCCGATTTCAGGCTCCTCGAAGACCCAGTACTTC,CSAPISGSSKTQYF
15,TRBV2,.,TRBJ2-4,TRBD2,TGTGCCAGCGAGGATAGCGGGGTAGCCAAAAACATTCAGTACTTC,CASEDSGVAKNIQYF
14,TRBV12-3/TRBV12-4,.,TRBJ1-6,.,TGTGCCAGCAGCCCTATAGTCGGTAATTCACCCCTCCACTTT,CASSPIVGNSPLHF
14,TRBV5-1,.,TRBJ2-7,.,TGCGCCAGCAGCTTGGTTCCAGGGACGGACGAGCAGTACTTC,CASSLVPGTDEQYF
17,TRBV15,many,TRBJ2-5,TRBD2,TGTGCCACCAGCAGACCGGGACTAGCGGGGGTGGGAGAGACCCAGTACTTC,CATSRPGLAGVGETQYF
14,TRBV18,.,TRBJ2-5,.,TGTGCCAGCTCGCCGACCCGGGATCAAGAGACCCAGTACTTC,CASSPTRDQETQYF
17,TRBV3-1,many,TRBJ1-1,.,TGTGCCAGCAGCCAGGACTACAGGGCGCGTGGTAGGACTGAAGCTTTCTTT,CASSQDYRARGRTEAFF
15,TRBV28,many,TRBJ2-5,TRBD2,TGTGCCAGCAACGGACTAGCGGGCTTTCAAGAGACCCAGTACTTC,CASNGLAGFQETQYF
13,TRBV30,many,TRBJ1-2,.,TGTGCCTGGACCCCCGGGATGAACTATGGCTACACCTTC,CAWTPGMNYGYTF
16,TRBV4-1,.,TRBJ1-2,.,TGCGCCAGCAGCCAAGAAGCGGTCGGCACATTCTATGGCTACACCTTC,CASSQEAVGTFYGYTF
14,TRBV11-2,many,TRBJ1-2,.,TGTGCCAGCAGCTTAGATCGGTCAGCGGCCGGCTACACCTTC,CASSLDRSAAGYTF
17,TRBV24-1,many,TRBJ2-2,TRBD2,TGTGCCACCAGTGACATGACTAGCGGGGGGGCGGTCGGGGAGCTGTTTTTT,CATSDMTSGGAVGELFF
14,TRBV2,many,TRBJ1-5,.,TGTGCCAGCGGGGAAGGACTAAGCAATCAGCCCCAGCATTTT,CASGEGLSNQPQHF
17,TRBV20-1,few,TRBJ2-2,TRBD2,TGCAGTGCTAGAGATGCGCTAGCGGGGGGCTACACCGGGGAGCTGTTTTTT,CSARDALAGGYTGELFF
14,TRBV6-1,many,TRBJ2-7,.,TGTGCCAGCAGTGAGACCGCTCGGGCCTACGAGCAGTACTTC,CASSETARAYEQYF
14,TRBV7-9,many,TRBJ2-5,.,TGTGCCAGCAGCTTAGATCCGGGGACGGAGACCCAGTACTTC,CASSLDPGTETQYF
14,TRBV7-6,many,TRBJ1-1,TRBD1,TGTGCCAGCAGCCCGGACAGGGGAAGGGCTGAAGCTTTCTTT,CASSPDRGRAEAFF
11,TRBV6-1,many,TRBJ2-5,.,TGTGCCAGCTACAGGGGGGGGACCCAGTACTTC,CASYRGGTQYF
15,TRBV7-3,many,TRBJ1-5,.,TGTGCCAGCAGCCCGCAGGGGAATAGCAATCAGCCCCAGCATTTT,CASSPQGNSNQPQHF
16,TRBV11-1,many,TRBJ2-7,.,TGTGCCAGCAGCTCCCTTATGGACAGTTCGTCCTACGAGCAGTACTTC,CASSSLMDSSSYEQYF
16,TRBV19,.,TRBJ2-2,TRBD1,TGTGCCAGTAGTATTCTGCCGGGACAGGGGGCCGGGGAGCTGTTTTTT,CASSILPGQGAGELFF
15,TRBV6-5,few,TRBJ1-1,.,TGTGCCAGCAGTTACAGCGGACACCTGCGGACTGAAGCTTTCTTT,CASSYSGHLRTEAFF
12,TRBV29-1,many,TRBJ2-5,.,TGCAGCACACAAACGAACCAAGAGACCCAGTACTTC,CSTQTNQETQYF
12,TRBV28,many,TRBJ2-7,TRBD1,TGTGCCAGCAGTTCACAGGGGCACGAGCAGTACTTC,CASSSQGHEQYF
15,TRBV24-1,few,TRBJ2-2,.,TGTGCCACCAGTCCCGGGACAACGAACACCGGGGAGCTGTTTTTT,CATSPGTTNTGELFF
15,TRBV9,many,TRBJ2-5,TRBD2,TGTGCCAGCAGTGCAAGCGGGGGGGCCTTGGAGACCCAGTACTTC,CASSASGGALETQYF
12,TRBV15,many,TRBJ1-2,.,TGTGCCACCAGCAGAGATACTTGGAGCTACACCTTC,CATSRDTWSYTF
15,TRBV9,many,TRBJ2-7,TRBD1,TGTGCCAGCAGCCAAGGACAGGGGGCTTCATCCGAGCAGTACTTC,CASSQGQGASSEQYF
12,TRBV29-1,.,TRBJ2-7,.,TGCAGCGGGAGGCGGGACAGCTACGAGCAGTACTTC,CSGRRDSYEQYF
17,TRBV4-1,many,TRBJ1-3,TRBD1,TGCGCCAGCAGCCGAGTCAGGACAGGGGTAGACGGAAACACCATATATTTT,CASSRVRTGVDGNTIYF
14,TRBV5-1,many,TRBJ1-1,.,TGCGCCAGCAGGGGAGAAAACTGGGGAGCTGAAGCTTTCTTT,CASRGENWGAEAFF
13,TRBV5-6,.,TRBJ1-2,.,TGTGCCAGCAGCTTCCGGCAGGGGTCTGGCTACACCTTC,CASSFRQGSGYTF
14,TRBV29-1,many,TRBJ1-2,TRBD1,TGCAGCGTTGGGTCACAGGGGGCTGCCTATGGCTACACCTTC,CSVGSQGAAYGYTF
14,TRBV27,many,TRBJ1-5,.,TGTGCCAGCAGTTCTGGTCCGGGCAATCAGCCCCAGCATTTT,CASSSGPGNQPQHF
16,TRBV12-3/TRBV12-4,medium-sized,TRBJ2-5,.,TGTGCCAGCAGTAAGGGGTACACGTTATTTCAAGAGACCCAGTACTTC,CASSKGYTLFQETQYF
13,TRBV25-1,.,TRBJ2-7,.,TGTGCCAGCAGTTTGCGGACCCGAGGGGAGCAGTACTTC,CASSLRTRGEQYF
15,TRBV5-1,many,TRBJ2-5,.,TGCGCCAGCAGCTTCGAGACTACCGACATTGGGACCCAGTACTTC,CASSFETTDIGTQYF
16,TRBV6-1,many,TRBJ2-5,TRBD2,TGTGCCAGCAGTGTAGGGACTAGCGGGGGGCAAGAGACCCAGTACTTC,CASSVGTSGGQETQYF
12,TRBV11-2,few,TRBJ1-2,.,TGTGCCAGCAGCTTAGTTCGGTCAGGGACCACCTTC,CASSLVRSGTTF
13,TRBV5-1,few,TRBJ1-6,.,TGCGCCAGCAACTTAGGTGACGATTCACCCCTCCACTTT,CASNLGDDSPLHF
16,TRBV9,many,TRBJ1-5,.,TGTGCCAGCAGCGCATCCGGGCAGCCAGGCAGTCAGCCCCAGCATTTT,CASSASGQPGSQPQHF
15,TRBV9,.,TRBJ1-2,TRBD1,TGTGCCAGCAGCGTGGGACAGTGGGGTAACTATGGCTACACCTTC,CASSVGQWGNYGYTF
16,TRBV7-3,.,TRBJ1-2,TRBD1,TGTGCCAGCAGCTTAACGGGGAGAGGGGGCGCTCGGGGCTACACCTTC,CASSLTGRGGARGYTF
17,TRBV12-5,many,TRBJ1-1,.,TGTGCTAGTGGTTTGAGTCTGGGCCGCGGGAGGAACACTGAAGCTTTCTTT,CASGLSLGRGRNTEAFF
16,TRBV2,many,TRBJ1-2,TRBD1,TGTGCCAGCAGTGAACGAAGGGGGCGCGCGAACTATGGCTACACCTTC,CASSERRGRANYGYTF
15,TRBV5-8,.,TRBJ2-7,TRBD1,TGTGCCAGCAGCTTGGCCGGGACAGGGCCTAGCGAGCAGTACTTC,CASSLAGTGPSEQYF
15,TRBV27,many,TRBJ2-5,.,TGTGCCAGCAGTGCCCCGGGACACCCCCAAGAGACCCAGTACTTC,CASSAPGHPQETQYF
15,TRBV7-8,many,TRBJ2-7,TRBD2,TGTGCCAGCAGCTTTCTAGCGGGGGGGCCTGACGAGCAGTACTTC,CASSFLAGGPDEQYF
13,TRBV30,many,TRBJ1-1,.,TGTGCCTGGAGTTACGGACGGAACACTGAAGCTTTCTTT,CAWSYGRNTEAFF
16,TRBV7-8,many,TRBJ2-5,.,TGTGCCAGCAATCCCCGACCCGGGCGCCCCCAAGAGACCCAGTACTTC,CASNPRPGRPQETQYF
13,TRBV2,.,TRBJ1-1,.,TGTGCCACCAACAGGGAAATGAACACTGAAGCTTTCTTT,CATNREMNTEAFF
15,TRBV6-1,many,TRBJ1-5,.,TGTGCCAGCAGTCCCAGGACCCTAAGCAATCAGCCCCAGCATTTT,CASSPRTLSNQPQHF
16,TRBV12-3/TRBV12-4,many,TRBJ1-3,.,TGTGCCAGCACCCAAAGGGGAGGTTTCTCTGGAAACACCATATATTTT,CASTQRGGFSGNTIYF